This T cell receptor (beta chain) was documented in a study of T cell responses to AZD1222 COVID-19 vaccine. Study-wide results and caveats: Just six AZD1222 recipients were seropositive at baseline.

The repertoire was sequenced with immunoSEQ multiplex PCR; TCRdb's copy has only in-frame clones and lacks some. The sample has roughly 120,000 clones; roughly 84% are singletons. Of note for this clone: Antigen: not known.

The clonotype originates from an adult in good health. The material sequenced was peripheral blood, taken on day 0 of AZD1222 vaccination.

CDR3 region: CATSVRLAGDNEQYF. The CDR3 nucleotides are TGTGCCACCAGCGTTCGGCTAGCGGGAGATAACGAGCAGTACTTC. This chain links TRBV15 with TRBJ2-7, with 10 bases aligning to TRBD2. Germline CDR1 is LNHNV and CDR2 is YYDKDF (reference sequence). The CDR3 runs 15 residues. V lost 5 bases to trimming and J lost 5 bases; unmatched junction nucleotides: 9.